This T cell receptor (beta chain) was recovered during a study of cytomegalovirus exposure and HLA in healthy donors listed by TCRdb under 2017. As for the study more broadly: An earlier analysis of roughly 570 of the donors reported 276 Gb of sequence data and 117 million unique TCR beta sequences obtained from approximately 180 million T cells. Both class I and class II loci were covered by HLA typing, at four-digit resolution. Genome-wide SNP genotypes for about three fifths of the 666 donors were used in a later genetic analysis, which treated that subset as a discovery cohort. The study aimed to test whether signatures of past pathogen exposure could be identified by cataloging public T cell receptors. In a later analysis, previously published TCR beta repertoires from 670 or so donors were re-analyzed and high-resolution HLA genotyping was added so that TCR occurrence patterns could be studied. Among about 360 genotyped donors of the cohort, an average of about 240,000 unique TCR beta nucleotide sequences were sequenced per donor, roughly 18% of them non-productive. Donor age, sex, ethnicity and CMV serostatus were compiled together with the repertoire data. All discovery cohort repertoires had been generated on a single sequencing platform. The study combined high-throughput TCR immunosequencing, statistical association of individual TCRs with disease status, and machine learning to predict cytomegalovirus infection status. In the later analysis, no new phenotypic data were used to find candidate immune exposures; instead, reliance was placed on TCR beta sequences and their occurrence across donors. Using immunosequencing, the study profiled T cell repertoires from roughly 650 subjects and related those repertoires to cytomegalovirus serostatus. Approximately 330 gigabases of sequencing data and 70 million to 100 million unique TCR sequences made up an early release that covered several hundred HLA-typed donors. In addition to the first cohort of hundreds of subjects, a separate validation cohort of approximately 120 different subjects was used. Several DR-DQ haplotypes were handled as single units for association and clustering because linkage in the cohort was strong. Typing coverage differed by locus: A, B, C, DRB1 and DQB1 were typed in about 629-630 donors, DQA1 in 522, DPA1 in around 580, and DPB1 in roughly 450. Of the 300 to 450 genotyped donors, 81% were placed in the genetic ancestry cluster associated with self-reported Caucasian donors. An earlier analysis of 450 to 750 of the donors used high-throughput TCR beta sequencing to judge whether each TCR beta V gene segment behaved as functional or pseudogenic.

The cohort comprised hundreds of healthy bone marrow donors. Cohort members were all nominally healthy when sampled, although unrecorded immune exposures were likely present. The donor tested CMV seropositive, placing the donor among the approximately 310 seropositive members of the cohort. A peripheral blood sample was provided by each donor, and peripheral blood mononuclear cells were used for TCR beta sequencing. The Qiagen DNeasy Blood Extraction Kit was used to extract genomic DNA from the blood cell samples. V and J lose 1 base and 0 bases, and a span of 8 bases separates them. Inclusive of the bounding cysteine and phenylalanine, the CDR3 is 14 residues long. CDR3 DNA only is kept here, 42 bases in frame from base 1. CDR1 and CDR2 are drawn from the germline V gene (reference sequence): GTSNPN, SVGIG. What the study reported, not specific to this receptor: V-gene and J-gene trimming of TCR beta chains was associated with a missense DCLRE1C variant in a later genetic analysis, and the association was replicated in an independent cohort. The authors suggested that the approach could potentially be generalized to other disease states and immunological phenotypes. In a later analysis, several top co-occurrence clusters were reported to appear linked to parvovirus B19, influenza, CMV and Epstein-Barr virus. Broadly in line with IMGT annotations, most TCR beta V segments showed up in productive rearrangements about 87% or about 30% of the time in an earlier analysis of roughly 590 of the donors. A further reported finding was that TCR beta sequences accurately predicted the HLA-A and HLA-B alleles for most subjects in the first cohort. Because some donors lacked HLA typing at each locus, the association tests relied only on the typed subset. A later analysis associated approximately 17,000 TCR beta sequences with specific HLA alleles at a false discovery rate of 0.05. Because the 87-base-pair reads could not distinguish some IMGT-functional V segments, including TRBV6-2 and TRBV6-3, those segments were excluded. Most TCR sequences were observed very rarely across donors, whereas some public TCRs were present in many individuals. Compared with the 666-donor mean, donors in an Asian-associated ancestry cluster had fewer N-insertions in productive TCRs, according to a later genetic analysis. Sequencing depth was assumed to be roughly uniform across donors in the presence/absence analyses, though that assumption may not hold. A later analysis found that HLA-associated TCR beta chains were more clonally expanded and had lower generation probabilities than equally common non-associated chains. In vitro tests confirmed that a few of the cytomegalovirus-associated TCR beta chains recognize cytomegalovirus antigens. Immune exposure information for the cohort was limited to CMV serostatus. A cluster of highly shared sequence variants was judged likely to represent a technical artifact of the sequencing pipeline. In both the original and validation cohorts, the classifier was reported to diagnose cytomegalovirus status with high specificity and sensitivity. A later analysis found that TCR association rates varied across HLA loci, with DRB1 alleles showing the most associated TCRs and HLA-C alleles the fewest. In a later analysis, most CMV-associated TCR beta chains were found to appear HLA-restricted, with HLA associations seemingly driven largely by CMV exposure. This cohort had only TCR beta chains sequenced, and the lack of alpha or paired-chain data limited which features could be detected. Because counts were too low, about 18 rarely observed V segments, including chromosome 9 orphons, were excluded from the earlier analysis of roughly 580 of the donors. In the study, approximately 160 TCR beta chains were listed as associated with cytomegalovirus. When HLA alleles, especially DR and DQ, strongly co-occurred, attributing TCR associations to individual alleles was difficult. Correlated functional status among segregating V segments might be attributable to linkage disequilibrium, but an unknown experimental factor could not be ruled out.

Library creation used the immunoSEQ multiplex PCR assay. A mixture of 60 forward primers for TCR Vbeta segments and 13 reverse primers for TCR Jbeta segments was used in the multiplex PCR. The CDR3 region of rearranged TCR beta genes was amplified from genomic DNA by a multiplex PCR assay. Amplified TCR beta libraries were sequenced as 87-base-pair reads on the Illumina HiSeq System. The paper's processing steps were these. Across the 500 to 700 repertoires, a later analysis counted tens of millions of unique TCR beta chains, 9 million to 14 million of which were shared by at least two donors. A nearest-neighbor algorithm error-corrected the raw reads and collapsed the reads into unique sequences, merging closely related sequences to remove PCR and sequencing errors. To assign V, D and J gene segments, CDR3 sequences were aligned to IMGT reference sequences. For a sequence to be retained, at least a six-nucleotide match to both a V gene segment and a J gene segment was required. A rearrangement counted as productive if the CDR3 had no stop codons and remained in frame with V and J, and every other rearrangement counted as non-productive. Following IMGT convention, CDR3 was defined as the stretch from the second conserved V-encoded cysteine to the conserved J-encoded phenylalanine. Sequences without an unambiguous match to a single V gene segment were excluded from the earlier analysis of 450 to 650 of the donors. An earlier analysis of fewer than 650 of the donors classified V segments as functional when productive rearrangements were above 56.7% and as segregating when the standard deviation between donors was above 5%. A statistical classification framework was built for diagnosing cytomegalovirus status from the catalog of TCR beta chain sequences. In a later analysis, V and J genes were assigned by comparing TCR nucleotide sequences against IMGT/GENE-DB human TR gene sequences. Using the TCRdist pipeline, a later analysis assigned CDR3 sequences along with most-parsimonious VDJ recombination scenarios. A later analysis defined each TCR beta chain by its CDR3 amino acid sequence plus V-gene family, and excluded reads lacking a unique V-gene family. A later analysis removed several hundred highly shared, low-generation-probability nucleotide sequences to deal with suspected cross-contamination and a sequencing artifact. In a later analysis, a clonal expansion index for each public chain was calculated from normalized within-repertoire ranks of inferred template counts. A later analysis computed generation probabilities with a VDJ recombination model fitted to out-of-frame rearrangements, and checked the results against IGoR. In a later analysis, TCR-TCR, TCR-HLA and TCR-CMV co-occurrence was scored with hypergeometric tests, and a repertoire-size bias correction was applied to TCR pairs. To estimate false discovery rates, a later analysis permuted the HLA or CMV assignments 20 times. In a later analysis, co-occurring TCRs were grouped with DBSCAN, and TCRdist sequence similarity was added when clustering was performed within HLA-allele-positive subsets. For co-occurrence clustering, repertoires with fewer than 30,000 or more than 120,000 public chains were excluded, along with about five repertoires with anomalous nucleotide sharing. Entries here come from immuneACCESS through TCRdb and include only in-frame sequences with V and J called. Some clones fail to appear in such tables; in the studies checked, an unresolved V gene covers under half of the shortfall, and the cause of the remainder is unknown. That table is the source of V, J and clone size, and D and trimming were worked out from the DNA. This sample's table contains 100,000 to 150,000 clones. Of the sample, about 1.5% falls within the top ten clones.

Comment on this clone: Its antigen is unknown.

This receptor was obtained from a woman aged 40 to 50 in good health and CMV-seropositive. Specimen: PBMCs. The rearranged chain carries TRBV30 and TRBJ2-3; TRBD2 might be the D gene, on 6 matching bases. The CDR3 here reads CAWSGSGSTDTQYF. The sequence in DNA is TGTGCCTGGAGTGGGAGCGGGAGCACAGATACGCAGTATTTT.